One and the same sample provided the 15 T cell receptor beta chains below, sequenced in a study of T cell repertoires in cytomegalovirus infection. Antigen specificity for these receptors is unknown. TCRdb used MiXCR to reprocess the reads, holding one entry per CDR3 protein. The data show about 700,000 distinct CDR3 sequences, around a third seen once. The source material was cultured PBMCs, sampled from culture after CMV antigen stimulation. These receptors were obtained from a human donor in good health (CMV status not recorded). Some clones in this sample may be carry-over from other donors' samples.

In this sample, this clonotype turned up many times. This chain links TRBV7-9 with TRBJ1-1; 7 bases fit TRBD1. Germline CDR1 is SEHNR and CDR2 is FQNEAQ (reference sequence). The V segment lost 5 bases and the J segment 2 bases; nucleotides outside the gene matches: 5. The length of the CDR3 is 14 residues. The CDR3 DNA follows: TGTGCCAGCAGCCCGTGGGACAGAAACACTGAAGCTTTCTTT. Protein: CASSPWDRNTEAFF.

The chain couples TRBV28 to TRBJ2-5; 8 bases are shared with TRBD1. Unmatched junction bases numbered 7, after V lost 5 bases and J lost 5 bases. Germline loops: CDR1 MDHEN, CDR2 SYDVKM. The length of the CDR3 is 14 residues. The CDR3 sequence is CASSRAGGDETQYF. CDR3 in DNA: TGTGCCAGCAGTCGAGCAGGGGGCGACGAGACCCAGTACTTC.

The chain combines TRBV7-2 with TRBJ1-3; D call uncertain. Trimming took off 5 bases at V and 3 bases at J, with 14 bases between the two ends. Germline V gene data show CDR1 as SGHTA and CDR2 as FQGNSA. This CDR3 has 15 amino acids. CDR3: CASSPEVSLGNTIYF. The CDR3 bases are TGTGCCAGCAGCCCCGAGGTGTCTCTTGGAAACACCATATATTTT.

The chain carries TRBV6-2 or TRBV6-3 and TRBJ2-1, with 9 nucleotides matching TRBD1. The germline V gene encodes CDR1 MNHEY and CDR2 SVGEGT. The CDR3 runs 14 residues. V trimming: 7 bases; J trimming: 9 bases; junction bases outside the gene matches: 10. CDR3 sequence reads: CASKYRTGASEQFF. CDR3 DNA: TGTGCCAGCAAATACCGGACAGGGGCTTCTGAGCAGTTCTTC.

The DNA for the CDR3 is TGTGCCAGCAGCTTAGTTTCCCCACAAGAGACCCAGTACTTC. As protein: CASSLVSPQETQYF. The J gene is TRBJ2-5, the V gene TRBV7-6, with no clear D. V lost 1 base to trimming and J lost 2 bases, with 8 bases between them. The CDR3 totals 14 residues. Germline CDR1 is SGHVS and CDR2 is FNYEAQ.

The gene calls are TRBV7-2 and TRBJ2-2; 13 nucleotides match TRBD2. The ends lost 5 bases at V and 11 bases at J; junction bases unmatched: 5. The CDR3 sequence is 14 residues long. Per germline, CDR1 SGHTA and CDR2 FQGNSA. As DNA, the CDR3 is TGTGCCAGCAGCGACGGGACTAGCGGGGACGAGCTGTTTTTT. It yields the protein CASSDGTSGDELFF.

V and J are TRBV4-1 and TRBJ2-1; D not certain. The CDR3 runs to 14 residues. Germline V gives CDR1 MGHRA, CDR2 YSYEKL. Trimming left V 1 base short and J 8 bases short, with 12 bases between. Here the CDR3 reads CASSQVTRSDEQFF. For the CDR3, the DNA is TGCGCCAGCAGCCAAGTAACCCGGTCGGATGAGCAGTTCTTC.

V and J are TRBV5-1 and TRBJ2-1; 9 positions match TRBD2. The V gene's germline CDR1 is SGHRS and CDR2 YFSETQ. V gave up 2 bases and J gave up 3 bases; unmatched junction bases: 6. The CDR3 contains 16 residues. DNA for the CDR3: TGCGCCAGCAGCTTAGGGCGGGGGGGGAACTACAATGAGCAGTTCTTC. It is translated as CASSLGRGGNYNEQFF.

This clonotype was found a few times. This sequence joins TRBV2 and TRBJ1-6, with TRBD1 identical over 9 bases. The J segment lost 2 bases and the V segment lost 8 bases, leaving 10 bases of the junction unmatched. The germline V gene has CDR1 SNHLY and CDR2 FYNNEI. The CDR3 consists of 17 residues. The CDR3 loop reads CASGDGTGRAYNSPLHF. CDR3 in DNA: TGTGCCAGCGGGGACGGGACAGGGCGCGCCTATAATTCACCCCTCCACTTT.

This clonotype has a handful of counts. The J gene is TRBJ1-1, the V gene TRBV28; no firm D call. There are 12 residues in the CDR3. V lost 8 bases, J lost 4 bases, and 11 bases lay in between. Germline V gene data show CDR1 as MDHEN and CDR2 as SYDVKM. DNA for the CDR3: TGTGCCAGCCAGGTTTGGGGCACTGAAGCTTTCTTT. Encoded protein: CASQVWGTEAFF.

This clonotype was seen many times. This chain connects TRBV7-8 to TRBJ2-7, with 7 bases aligning to TRBD1. V gave up 1 base and J gave up 3 bases; unmatched junction bases: 6. The CDR3 has 15 amino acids. Germline-derived CDR1 and CDR2 are SGHVS and FQNEAQ. This CDR3 reads CASSLDAGGYYEQYF. Here the CDR3 DNA reads TGTGCCAGCAGCTTAGACGCAGGGGGTTACTACGAGCAGTACTTC.

In its sample, this clonotype was seen a few times. This sequence joins TRBV7-9 and TRBJ2-1, with 11 positions matching TRBD2. The germline V gene has CDR1 SEHNR and CDR2 FQNEAQ (reference sequence). The CDR3 is 16 amino acids. V gave up 1 base and J gave up 7 bases; unmatched junction bases: 6. Here the CDR3 DNA reads TGTGCCAGCAGCTTAGATAGCGGGGGGGCACCGAATGAGCAGTTCTTC. Amino acid sequence: CASSLDSGGAPNEQFF.

This clonotype was seen a handful of times. The V gene is TRBV12-3 or TRBV12-4, the J gene TRBJ2-5; D remains unclear. V was shortened by 5 bases and J by 2 bases, with 9 bases between the two germline ends. The CDR3 runs to 13 residues. The chain's CDR3 is CASSILAQETQYF. CDR3 coding DNA: TGTGCCAGCAGTATTCTTGCTCAAGAGACCCAGTACTTC.

This chain uses TRBV7-8 with TRBJ1-2, with D perhaps matching TRBD1 (6 bases). There are 17 residues in the CDR3. Trimming removed 0 bases at V and 6 bases at J, with 20 bases between. Germline CDR1 is SGHVS and CDR2 is FQNEAQ. The CDR3 nucleotides read TGTGCCAGCAGCTTAGCGGAAATGAAACAGGGAATACATGGCTACACCTTC. Translated: CASSLAEMKQGIHGYTF.

The chain is built from TRBV5-6 and TRBJ2-1; TRBD1 is a possible D gene (6 bases). Germline values: CDR1 SGHDT, CDR2 YYEEEE. Trimming took off 4 bases at V and 3 bases at J, with 14 bases between the two ends. The CDR3 extends over 15 amino acids. As DNA, the CDR3 is TGTGCCAGCAGCCCGGACGGGACATTCTACAATGAGCAGTTCTTC. It is translated as CASSPDGTFYNEQFF.